A selection of T cell receptor beta chains follows, all from one sample in a study of identical twins. TCRdb reanalysed the 5' RACE reads using MiXCR and keeps one entry per CDR3 protein. The profile shows a few hundred thousand distinct CDR3 sequences, 20% to 25% of them singletons. This sample also appeared in a second study, on T cells expressing NK-cell markers.

Sequences were obtained from CD4+ T cells sorted from blood. Receptors were obtained from a woman under 30 in good health. CDR3s include the opening cysteine and the closing phenylalanine or tryptophan. D genes are given only for firm matches. Clone size is given for some rows only: seen once, a few or many times, or a class if the clone is expanded.

size	V	J	D	CDR3	DNA
.	TRBV9	TRBJ2-5	.	CASSRTATQETQYF	TGTGCCAGCAGCCGGACGGCCACCCAAGAGACCCAGTACTTC
.	TRBV18	TRBJ2-1	TRBD1	CASSPGQGLTNEQFF	TGTGCCAGCTCACCGGGACAGGGGCTGACCAATGAGCAGTTCTTC
few	TRBV20-1	TRBJ2-3	TRBD2	CSAKSGGTDTQYF	TGCAGTGCTAAGAGCGGGGGCACAGATACGCAGTATTTT
few	TRBV5-5	TRBJ2-3	TRBD1	CASSFRDRVLTDTQYF	TGTGCCAGCAGCTTCCGGGACAGGGTGCTCACAGATACGCAGTATTTT
few	TRBV29-1	TRBJ2-3	.	CSVGSGSTITDTQYF	TGCAGCGTTGGGTCAGGCTCGACCATCACAGATACGCAGTATTTT
few	TRBV28	TRBJ1-5	.	CASSSRGQPQHF	TGTGCCAGCAGTTCCCGGGGCCAGCCCCAGCATTTT
few	TRBV12-3/TRBV12-4	TRBJ1-2	.	CASSPQNNYGYTF	TGTGCCAGCAGTCCCCAGAATAACTATGGCTACACCTTC
many	TRBV6-1	TRBJ2-1	TRBD2	CASSKPRASGRNEQFF	TGTGCCAGCAGTAAACCCCGGGCTAGCGGGAGGAATGAGCAGTTCTTC
.	TRBV6-2/TRBV6-3	TRBJ2-1	TRBD2	CASSLSRTSGRNEQFF	TGTGCCAGCTCCTTAAGTAGAACTAGCGGGAGGAATGAGCAGTTCTTC
few	TRBV7-8	TRBJ2-2	TRBD1	CASSSGQANTGELFF	TGTGCCAGCAGCTCGGGACAGGCGAACACCGGGGAGCTGTTTTTT
few	TRBV7-9	TRBJ1-4	TRBD1	CASSSPGQGNEKLFF	TGTGCCAGCAGCTCCCCGGGACAGGGGAATGAAAAACTGTTTTTT
.	TRBV10-2	TRBJ2-1	TRBD2	CASSPTSGEYNEQFF	TGCGCCAGCTCACCGACTAGCGGGGAGTACAATGAGCAGTTCTTC
.	TRBV7-2	TRBJ2-1	.	CASSFSTTSNNEQFF	TGTGCCAGCAGCTTCTCCACGACTTCCAACAATGAGCAGTTCTTC
once	TRBV20-1	TRBJ2-2	.	CSVPVVPGTGELFF	TGCAGTGTCCCCGTAGTTCCCGGGACCGGGGAGCTGTTTTTT
few	TRBV12-3/TRBV12-4	TRBJ2-2	TRBD2	CASPSPAGEAGELFF	TGTGCCAGCCCCTCCCCAGCGGGAGAGGCCGGGGAGCTGTTTTTT
.	TRBV7-9	TRBJ2-7	TRBD1	CASTFVGQGVHEQYF	TGTGCCAGCACCTTCGTCGGGCAGGGGGTTCACGAGCAGTACTTC
many	TRBV5-1	TRBJ2-5	TRBD1	CASSPGTGGRETQYF	TGCGCCAGCAGCCCGGGGACAGGGGGCAGAGAGACCCAGTACTTC
few	TRBV6-1	TRBJ2-1	TRBD2	CASRKAGSAGEQFF	TGTGCCAGCAGAAAAGCAGGGTCAGCGGGGGAGCAGTTCTTC
.	TRBV11-2	TRBJ2-7	.	CASSLRVGGTPKSYEQYF	TGTGCCAGCAGCTTACGGGTTGGTGGAACCCCGAAATCCTACGAGCAGTACTTC
.	TRBV7-8	TRBJ2-3	.	CASGPVSYTDTQYF	TGTGCCAGCGGCCCGGTTTCCTACACAGATACGCAGTATTTT
few	TRBV5-1	TRBJ2-3	.	CASSFAVSTDTQYF	TGCGCCAGCAGCTTCGCGGTTAGCACAGATACGCAGTATTTT
.	TRBV15	TRBJ1-2	TRBD1	CATSSLQGEYGYTF	TGTGCCACCAGCAGTCTACAGGGGGAGTATGGCTACACCTTC
.	TRBV7-2	TRBJ2-1	TRBD2	CAGGRTSGRYEQFF	TGTGCCGGGGGGCGGACTAGCGGGAGATATGAGCAGTTCTTC
few	TRBV4-1	TRBJ2-7	.	CASSHGLADSSYEQYF	TGCGCCAGCAGCCACGGGTTGGCGGATAGCTCCTACGAGCAGTACTTC
.	TRBV6-5	TRBJ2-4	.	CASSYSGQSKAHIQYF	TGTGCCAGCAGTTACAGCGGACAGTCTAAGGCCCACATTCAGTACTTC
.	TRBV20-1	TRBJ2-3	TRBD1	CSAPYRDRADTQYF	TGCAGTGCTCCGTACCGGGACAGGGCAGATACGCAGTATTTT
few	TRBV4-3	TRBJ2-3	TRBD2	CASSDRYLGTSGSDTDTQYF	TGCGCCAGCAGCGATCGTTATCTCGGGACTAGCGGGAGTGATACAGATACGCAGTATTTT
.	TRBV6-8	TRBJ2-7	TRBD2	CASSNPPREVSYEQYF	TGTGCCAGCAGCAACCCACCGCGGGAGGTCTCCTACGAGCAGTACTTC
few	TRBV12-5	TRBJ2-1	TRBD1	CASGLKGTGAYNEQFF	TGTGCTAGTGGTTTGAAAGGGACAGGGGCCTACAATGAGCAGTTCTTC
few	TRBV5-5	TRBJ2-3	.	CASSQEGNTQYF	TGTGCCAGCAGCCAGGAGGGGAACACGCAGTATTTT
few	TRBV19	TRBJ1-1	TRBD1	CASNLDRAASEAFF	TGTGCCAGTAATCTGGACAGGGCGGCTTCCGAAGCTTTCTTT
.	TRBV7-2	TRBJ2-3	.	CASSPAGGWLNTQYF	TGTGCCAGCAGCCCTGCTGGGGGGTGGTTGAATACGCAGTATTTT
few	TRBV5-1	TRBJ2-2	.	CASSKYTAAASNTGELFF	TGCGCCAGCAGCAAGTACACGGCAGCAGCGTCAAACACCGGGGAGCTGTTTTTT
.	TRBV10-3	TRBJ2-3	.	CAIRDPAIDTQYF	TGTGCCATCAGGGACCCGGCAATAGATACGCAGTATTTT
.	TRBV9	TRBJ2-5	.	CASSVDAGRETQYF	TGTGCCAGCAGCGTAGATGCAGGGAGGGAGACCCAGTACTTC
few	TRBV18	TRBJ1-1	.	CASSPPGEQQAFF	TGTGCCAGCTCACCACCTGGAGAGCAACAAGCTTTCTTT
many	TRBV12-3/TRBV12-4	TRBJ2-2	.	CASRTAPGSANTGELFF	TGTGCCAGCAGGACTGCCCCCGGGTCTGCGAACACCGGGGAGCTGTTTTTT
many	TRBV27	TRBJ2-7	TRBD2	CASSRTSGGTYEQYF	TGTGCCAGCAGCCGGACTAGCGGAGGAACCTACGAGCAGTACTTC
few	TRBV15	TRBJ2-1	.	CATSRRENEQFF	TGTGCCACCAGCAGACGGGAAAATGAGCAGTTCTTC
.	TRBV15	TRBJ2-7	.	CATAWDRSTEQYF	TGTGCCACCGCTTGGGACCGCTCGACCGAGCAGTACTTC
.	TRBV10-2	TRBJ1-1	.	CASSGRGDTEAFF	TGCGCCAGCAGTGGGAGGGGAGACACTGAAGCTTTCTTT
.	TRBV7-3	TRBJ2-2	TRBD2	CASSLRAGRNTGELFF	TGTGCCAGCAGCTTACGAGCGGGGAGGAACACCGGGGAGCTGTTTTTT
few	TRBV3-1	TRBJ2-7	.	CASSNSQYIPSGYEQYF	TGTGCCAGCAGCAACTCTCAATATATCCCCTCGGGCTACGAGCAGTACTTC
.	TRBV2	TRBJ2-1	TRBD2	CASRGLAGGYEQFF	TGTGCCAGCCGGGGACTAGCGGGAGGCTATGAGCAGTTCTTC
.	TRBV5-6	TRBJ2-7	TRBD2	CASSLGAGGREQYF	TGTGCCAGCAGCTTGGGAGCGGGAGGGCGCGAGCAGTACTTC
.	TRBV11-2	TRBJ1-2	.	CASSLEFVGNGYTF	TGTGCCAGCAGCTTAGAATTCGTTGGCAATGGCTACACCTTC
few	TRBV15	TRBJ2-2	TRBD1	CATSREGYIGQGDTGELFF	TGTGCCACCAGTAGAGAGGGGTATATAGGACAGGGGGATACCGGGGAGCTGTTTTTT
.	TRBV9	TRBJ2-2	.	CASTVDGNTGELFF	TGTGCCAGCACCGTGGATGGTAACACCGGGGAGCTGTTTTTT
once	TRBV9	TRBJ2-1	TRBD1	CASCVAQGSEQFF	TGTGCCAGCTGCGTAGCACAGGGGTCTGAGCAGTTCTTC
.	TRBV20-1	TRBJ1-5	TRBD1	CSASPDRGTTPQHF	TGCAGTGCTAGTCCTGACAGGGGAACAACGCCCCAGCATTTT
.	TRBV12-3/TRBV12-4	TRBJ2-1	TRBD2	CASSLDPSGNEQFF	TGTGCCAGCAGTTTAGATCCTAGCGGGAATGAGCAGTTCTTC
.	TRBV4-3	TRBJ2-7	.	CASSQDRASEQYF	TGCGCCAGCAGCCAAGATAGGGCCTCCGAGCAGTACTTC
few	TRBV6-1	TRBJ1-1	.	CASSEYQGKAFF	TGTGCCAGCAGTGAATATCAGGGGAAAGCTTTCTTT
few	TRBV5-1	TRBJ2-1	.	CASSPNRNNEQFF	TGCGCCAGCAGTCCAAACAGGAACAATGAGCAGTTCTTC
.	TRBV29-1	TRBJ2-5	.	CSVASRAQETQYF	TGCAGCGTGGCCTCACGGGCACAAGAGACCCAGTACTTC
few	TRBV5-1	TRBJ2-5	TRBD1	CASSLGSGTGQETQYF	TGCGCCAGCAGCTTGGGATCGGGGACAGGCCAAGAGACCCAGTACTTC